The T cell receptor (beta chain) under discussion was sequenced for a study of shared clonotypes between healthy human individuals. The overall study: Per donor, three plates held CD4 naive cells, three held CD4 memory, two held CD8 naive and one held CD8 memory.

A note on this clone: Other DNA sequences in this sample translate to the same CDR3.

V dropped 1 base and J dropped 1 base, with 7 bases sitting between them. Germline-derived CDR1 and CDR2 are MGHRA and YSYEKL. The CDR3 runs 14 residues. In the naive CD8 group, cells lacked CD45RO and were positively selected for CCR7, so terminally differentiated effector memory CD45RA+ cells were left out. TCRdb's copy holds only in-frame clones and misses some; the assay was immunoSEQ multiplex PCR. The profile covers roughly 2 million clones, with approximately 94% appearing a single time and about 1.1% taken by the ten largest. The TCR comes from a man in his late teens or twenties in good health. The V and J genes are TRBV4-1 and TRBJ2-5; D remains ambiguous. The sample consisted of naive CD8+ T cells sorted from blood. Written as DNA, the CDR3 is TGCGCCAGCAGCCAAGTAGGAGCCCAAGAGACCCAGTACTTC. Residues: CASSQVGAQETQYF.